The 4 T cell receptor beta chains below come from one sample, sequenced in a study of cytomegalovirus exposure and HLA in healthy donors. 60 Vbeta and 13 Jbeta primers were used in PCR. The table came from immunoSEQ multiplex PCR; TCRdb's copy has only in-frame clones and leaves some out. The profile shows 150,000 to 180,000 clones, 70% to 80% of them singletons. Sequencing input: PBMCs. Source of these receptors: a man in his thirties or forties in good health and CMV-seropositive.

V usage is TRBV9 and J usage is TRBJ2-2; weak D call: TRBD2 (6 bases). Germline CDR1 SGDLS, CDR2 YYNGEE. Trimming stripped 0 bases from V and 6 bases from J, with 21 bases between. The CDR3 covers 18 residues. The CDR3 DNA reads as TGTGCCAGCAGCGTAGAGGGTCGTGGGGGGTGGTCGTCCGGGGAGCTGTTTTTT. Its translation is CASSVEGRGGWSSGELFF.

J is TRBJ2-1 and V is TRBV2, with 14 nucleotides matching TRBD2. J lost 2 bases, V lost 3 bases, and 0 bases had no gene match. Germline CDR1 reads SNHLY; CDR2 reads FYNNEI. The CDR3 length is 16 residues. CDR3 DNA: TGTGCCAGCAGTGAGGGACTAGCGGGGGCCTACAATGAGCAGTTCTTC. Its translation: CASSEGLAGAYNEQFF.

CDR3 sequence (DNA): TGTGCCTGGAGTGTACAGGGGGGAGTAAACACCATATATTTT. Its translation: CAWSVQGGVNTIYF. The chain has TRBV30 and TRBJ1-3; 8 nucleotides line up with TRBD1. Trimming cost V 0 bases and J 6 bases; bases outside gene matches: 4. CDR1 and CDR2 (germline): GTSNPN, SVGIG (reference sequence). The CDR3 consists of 14 residues.

This chain links TRBV29-1 with TRBJ2-1; D is unclear. This CDR3 has 13 residues. In germline, CDR1 is SQVTM, CDR2 ANQGSEA. Trimming took off 4 bases at V and 6 bases at J, with 13 bases between the two ends. Here the CDR3 reads CSVGHPSSNEQFF. In DNA, the CDR3 is TGCAGCGTTGGGCACCCGTCTTCCAATGAGCAGTTCTTC.